One and the same sample provided the 26 T cell receptor beta chains below, sequenced in a study of T cell repertoires in cytomegalovirus infection. TCRdb reprocessed the reads with MiXCR, giving one entry per CDR3 protein. This sample carries roughly 200,000 distinct CDR3 sequences, approximately 38% of them seen once, and the ten largest clones take approximately 60%. What these receptors recognize is not known. The source material was CD8+ T cells from cultured PBMCs, sampled from culture after CMV antigen stimulation. All receptors come from a human donor in good health (CMV status not recorded). Some clones in this sample may be carry-over from other donors' samples.

This clonotype occurred many times. The chain recombines TRBV7-8 with TRBJ2-1, with TRBD2 matching over 12 bases. The germline gives CDR1 SGHVS, CDR2 FQNEAQ. V dropped 6 bases and J dropped 0; count of bases not matched to a gene: 9. The CDR3 contains 18 residues. The CDR3 sequence: CASSLGLAGGLSYNEQFF. Written as DNA, the CDR3 is TGTGCCAGCAGTCTAGGGCTAGCGGGAGGGCTCTCCTACAATGAGCAGTTCTTC.

This chain connects TRBV12-3 or TRBV12-4 to TRBJ1-5; D perhaps matches TRBD1 (5 bases). The length of the CDR3 is 12 residues. V dropped 10 bases and J dropped 4 bases, with 11 bases sitting between them. CDR3 in amino acids: CATRDGNQPQHF. The CDR3 region has the DNA TGTGCCACAAGGGACGGGAATCAGCCCCAGCATTTT.

Note on this clonotype: An end of the junction differs from the germline gene, which may be a read error. The chain carries TRBV7-2 and TRBJ1-5; D is perhaps TRBD1 (6 bases). Germline V gives CDR1 SGHTA, CDR2 FQGNSA. CDR3 length: 14 residues. The CDR3 here is CASSRGQLNQPHLF. Written as DNA, the CDR3 is TGTGCCAGCAGCCGTGGACAGCTCAATCAGCCCCATCTTTTT.

The chain couples TRBV6-8 to TRBJ1-1; TRBD1 might be the D (6 bases). Germline assignment: CDR1 MNHGY and CDR2 SAAAGT. The CDR3 runs 14 residues. V was shortened by 0 bases and J by 4 bases, with 9 bases between the two germline ends. The CDR3 loop reads CASSYSQGGTEAFF. The CDR3 DNA reads as TGTGCCAGCAGTTACTCACAGGGAGGCACTGAAGCTTTCTTT.

There are many counts of this clonotype. This rearrangement joins TRBV29-1 to TRBJ1-2; D gene ambiguous. This CDR3 comprises 12 residues. Trimming shortened V by 5 bases and J by 6 bases, and 13 bases separated the two germline ends. Germline V gene lookup returns CDR1 SQVTM and CDR2 ANQGSEA. The CDR3 DNA reads TGCAGCGTTCCTGTAAGGGCGGATGGCTACACCTTC. It specifies CSVPVRADGYTF.

This clonotype was detected a few times. The V and J genes are TRBV28 and TRBJ2-1, with 11 bases lining up with TRBD1. V was clipped by 8 bases and J by 1 base; unmatched bases: 1. CDR3 length: 14 amino acids. Per germline, CDR1 MDHEN and CDR2 SYDVKM. Written as DNA, the CDR3 is TGTGCCAGCGGGACAGGGGGGTCCTACAATGAGCAGTTCTTC. The encoded protein is CASGTGGSYNEQFF.

This clonotype was counted many times. This chain links TRBV7-2 with TRBJ2-5, with 10 bases that match TRBD2. The CDR3 length is 14 residues. The junction had 0 bases not matched to a gene; V was cut back by 3 bases and J by 2 bases. Germline V lookup: CDR1 SGHTA, CDR2 FQGNSA. CDR3 in amino acids: CASSLTSGQETQYF. The DNA of the CDR3 is TGTGCCAGCAGCTTGACTAGCGGGCAAGAGACCCAGTACTTC.

The rearrangement joins TRBV27 to TRBJ1-2; D ambiguous. From germline, CDR1 is MNHEY and CDR2 SMNVEV (reference sequence). The CDR3 has 13 residues. The V and J ends lost 9 bases and 1 base respectively, with 12 bases between them. CDR3 nucleotides: TGTGCCAGTATGGGGAACAATAACTATGGCTACACCTTC. It specifies CASMGNNNYGYTF.

This chain uses TRBV5-5 with TRBJ1-5; no clear D gene. Germline V gene sequence: CDR1 SGHKS, CDR2 YYEKEE (reference sequence). V was shortened by 5 bases and J by 1 base, with 7 bases between the two germline ends. The CDR3 has 13 residues. The CDR3, as DNA: TGTGCCAGCAGACTTGGGAGCAATCAGCCCCAGCATTTT. Its translation is CASRLGSNQPQHF. The full variable domain, rest sourced from reference TRBV5-5 and TRBJ1-5, is DAGVTQSPTHLIKTRGQQVTLRCSPISGHKSVSWYQQVLGQGPQFIFQYYEKEERGRGNFPDRFSARQFPNYSSELNVNALLLGDSALYLCASRLGSNQPQHFGDGTRLSIL.

This clonotype is medium-sized in the sample. V usage is TRBV7-6 and J usage is TRBJ2-3, with D unclear. Germline values: CDR1 SGHVS, CDR2 FNYEAQ. Deletions cut 6 bases from V and 2 bases from J, with 15 bases between. This CDR3 has 15 residues. The CDR3 DNA follows: TGTGCCAGCAGTTCAACGACATACCCCACAGATACGCAGTATTTT. Amino acids: CASSSTTYPTDTQYF.

This rearrangement joins TRBV29-1 to TRBJ2-1; the match to TRBD2 covers 8 bases. Germline-derived CDR1 and CDR2 are SQVTM and ANQGSEA. V was pared by 3 bases and J by 3 bases, with 10 bases of the junction left unmatched. The CDR3 spans 16 residues. The CDR3 sequence is CSVEGFGRALYNEQFF. DNA of the CDR3: TGCAGCGTTGAGGGCTTCGGGAGGGCCCTCTACAATGAGCAGTTCTTC.

Only a few counts were recorded for this clonotype. V and J are TRBV7-9 and TRBJ1-1; D gene unclear. The ends were cut back, 4 bases at V and 9 bases at J, with 12 bases in the middle. Germline V CDR1 and CDR2: SEHNR, FQNEAQ (reference sequence). This CDR3 region has 12 residues. The CDR3 nucleotides read TGTGCCAGCAGCTCCGTGGAGCCCCAAGCTTTCTTT. Protein sequence: CASSSVEPQAFF.

The V call is TRBV7-9, the J call TRBJ1-1, with 8 bases matching TRBD1. The CDR3 is 17 residues long. The germline CDR1 and CDR2 sequences are SEHNR and FQNEAQ (reference sequence). Trimming took 2 bases from V and 0 from J; bases not matched to a gene: 8. The CDR3 DNA reads TGTGCCAGCAGCTTAAATTTCCGACAGGGGATGAACACTGAAGCTTTCTTT. Its protein product is CASSLNFRQGMNTEAFF. Variable domain in full (rest from reference TRBV7-9 and TRBJ1-1): DTGVSQNPRHKITKRGQNVTFRCDPISEHNRLYWYRQTLGQGPEFLTYFQNEAQLEKSRLLSDRFSAERPKGSFSTLEIQRTEQGDSAMYLCASSLNFRQGMNTEAFFGQGTRLTVV.

The V gene is TRBV27, the J gene TRBJ1-1, with 8 bases aligning to TRBD1. The V gene's germline CDR1 is MNHEY and CDR2 SMNVEV (reference sequence). This CDR3 region has 14 residues. V shed 3 bases and J 3 bases; nucleotides not matched to a gene: 3. In nucleotides, the CDR3 is TGTGCCAGCAGTTTCGTGACAGGGGACACTGAAGCTTTCTTT. Encoded protein: CASSFVTGDTEAFF.

The chain has TRBV7-9 and TRBJ2-1, with 7 bases aligning to TRBD1. CDR1 SEHNR and CDR2 FQNEAQ come from the germline V gene (reference sequence). After removal of 4 bases from V and 6 bases from J, the junction contained 6 bases not matched to a gene. This CDR3 is built from 14 residues. CDR3 nucleotides: TGTGCCAGCAGCTACACGACAGGGCGCAATGAGCAGTTCTTC. This sequence encodes CASSYTTGRNEQFF.

This clonotype occurred once. A much larger clone lies one base from this, so it may be a read error. The DNA of the CDR3 is TGTGCCAGCAGCCCCTACGGCACAGATACGCAGTATTTT. Protein: CASSPYGTDTQYF. The chain recombines TRBV14 with TRBJ2-3; unclear D gene. This CDR3 spans 13 amino acids. Between the trimmed V and J ends, which lost 4 bases and 1 base, there was a span of 6 bases. Germline V gives CDR1 SGHDN, CDR2 FVKESK.

This clonotype appeared a few times. The rearrangement links TRBV10-3 to TRBJ2-3, with a weak D call TRBD2 (6 bases). Germline V gives CDR1 ENHRY, CDR2 SYGVKD. The CDR3 sequence is 14 residues long. Trimming removed 3 bases from V and 2 bases from J, with 9 bases in between. This CDR3 is CAISESGDTDTQYF. As DNA, the CDR3 is TGTGCCATCAGTGAATCGGGGGACACAGATACGCAGTATTTT.

The chain carries TRBV7-9 and TRBJ2-1, with a tentative D call TRBD1 (5 bases). CDR1 is SEHNR, CDR2 FQNEAQ, per germline (reference sequence). V was clipped by 5 bases and J by 1 base, with 12 bases between them. This CDR3 comprises 15 residues. DNA of the CDR3: TGTGCCAGCAGCCAGGGTGTGGGGTCCTACAATGAGCAGTTCTTC. Translating it yields CASSQGVGSYNEQFF. The full variable domain, completed using reference TRBV7-9 and TRBJ2-1, is DTGVSQNPRHKITKRGQNVTFRCDPISEHNRLYWYRQTLGQGPEFLTYFQNEAQLEKSRLLSDRFSAERPKGSFSTLEIQRTEQGDSAMYLCASSQGVGSYNEQFFGPGTRLTVL.

This clonotype has only a few counts. The chain carries TRBV6-5 and TRBJ2-1; possibly TRBD1 or TRBD2 for D (5 bases each). V was pared by 2 bases and J by 6 bases, with 14 bases between. Germline V gene data show CDR1 as MNHEY and CDR2 as SVGAGI. This CDR3 comprises 15 residues. The CDR3 here is CASSYLRSRGNEQFF. CDR3 DNA: TGTGCCAGCAGTTACCTCCGTTCGAGGGGCAATGAGCAGTTCTTC.

By sample fraction, this clonotype is large. The chain couples TRBV4-2 to TRBJ2-1; 10 nucleotides agree with TRBD2. Germline V gives CDR1 LGHNA, CDR2 YNFKEQ. The ends lost 0 bases at V and 5 bases at J; junction bases unmatched: 7. This CDR3 has 17 amino acids. CDR3 nucleotide sequence: TGTGCCAGCAGCCAAGATTCCTCTAGCGGGGGAAACAATGAGCAGTTCTTC. Amino acids: CASSQDSSSGGNNEQFF.

This rearrangement joins TRBV10-2 to TRBJ2-1; D perhaps matches TRBD2 (6 bases). Germline CDR1 and CDR2: WSHSY and SAAADI. Trimming removed 4 bases from V and 9 bases from J, with 16 bases in between. This CDR3 region has 14 residues. CDR3 region: CASSGGTSQREQFF. The CDR3 DNA follows: TGCGCCAGCAGTGGGGGGACTTCTCAGCGTGAGCAGTTCTTC.

This clonotype has more than one count but fewer than ten. This chain uses TRBV7-8 with TRBJ2-3, with 11 bases fitting TRBD2. Germline CDR1 reads SGHVS; CDR2 reads FQNEAQ. The length of the CDR3 is 15 residues. V lost 2 bases and J lost 4; bases outside the gene matches: 2. Here the CDR3 DNA reads TGTGCCAGCAGCTTAATTAGCGGGGGGGCAGATACGCAGTATTTT. Translation gives CASSLISGGADTQYF.

Concerning this clonotype itself: A read error may be the cause here, since a much bigger clone is one base away. The chain has TRBV7-6 and TRBJ2-3, with D possibly being TRBD1 (6 bases). Trimming shortened V by 0 bases and J by 4 bases, and 20 bases separated the two germline ends. Germline-derived CDR1 and CDR2 are SGHVS and FNYEAQ. The CDR3 totals 18 residues. CDR3 protein: CASSLAGNLEGGPDTQYF. CDR3 coding DNA: TGTGCCAGCAGCTTAGCGGGGAATCTAGAAGGGGGTCCAGATACGCAGTATTTT.

This clonotype was counted a single time. The genes are TRBV27 and TRBJ2-7, with 8 bases fitting TRBD2. Trimming at V came to 6 bases and at J to 4 bases, leaving 8 bases not matched to a gene. This CDR3 is 14 amino acids long. Per germline, CDR1 MNHEY and CDR2 SMNVEV (reference sequence). The CDR3: CASRPPGLGYEQYF. The DNA for the CDR3 is TGTGCCAGCAGGCCGCCGGGACTAGGATACGAGCAGTACTTC.

The table lists this clonotype with many counts. The rearrangement uses TRBV7-8 and TRBJ2-4; TRBD1 agrees at 9 bases. J lost 6 bases, V lost 3 bases, and 3 bases had no gene match. This CDR3 spans 14 amino acids. CDR1 and CDR2 (germline): SGHVS, FQNEAQ. The CDR3 spells CASSFLTGGNIQYF. CDR3 nucleotides: TGTGCCAGCAGCTTTCTGACAGGGGGAAACATTCAGTACTTC.

This clonotype was picked up a small number of times. This sequence joins TRBV7-9 and TRBJ2-7, with D possibly being TRBD1 (5 bases). Germline CDR1 is SEHNR and CDR2 is FQNEAQ (reference sequence). The CDR3 covers 14 residues. Trimming stripped 1 base from V and 3 bases from J, with 10 bases between. This CDR3 reads CASSLVAGHYEQYF. The CDR3 DNA is TGTGCCAGCAGCTTAGTGGCAGGGCACTACGAGCAGTACTTC. The entire variable domain, with the rest obtained from reference TRBV7-9 and TRBJ2-7, is as follows: DTGVSQNPRHKITKRGQNVTFRCDPISEHNRLYWYRQTLGQGPEFLTYFQNEAQLEKSRLLSDRFSAERPKGSFSTLEIQRTEQGDSAMYLCASSLVAGHYEQYFGPGTRLTVT.